These T cell receptor beta chains were read from a single sample in a study of technical replicates of blood from a handful of donors. The assay was immunoSEQ multiplex PCR, and TCRdb's table has in-frame clones only and misses some. The sample shows roughly 85,000 clones, 94% of them seen only once. The sample taken for sequencing was T cells isolated from PBMCs. The origin of the receptors is a human donor in good health. Each CDR3 is given with its conserved first and last residue. A D gene is named only where the DNA matches it firmly. A clone size is listed for some rows: how often the clone was seen (once, few, many), or a class if it is expanded.

j_call: TRBJ2-3
d_call: TRBD2
clone_size: NA
v_call: TRBV11-2
cdr3_nt: TGTGCCAGCAGCTTTAAGACTAGCGGAGGCACAGATACGCAGTATTTT
cdr3_aa: CASSFKTSGGTDTQYF

j_call: TRBJ2-4
d_call: NA
clone_size: NA
v_call: TRBV27
cdr3_nt: TGTGCCAGCGGGCTAGCGTCTGCCAAAAACATTCAGTACTTC
cdr3_aa: CASGLASAKNIQYF

j_call: TRBJ2-3
d_call: NA
clone_size: NA
v_call: TRBV10-3
cdr3_nt: TGTGCCATCAGTGCGACTAGCACAGATACGCAGTATTTT
cdr3_aa: CAISATSTDTQYF

j_call: TRBJ1-1
d_call: NA
clone_size: NA
v_call: TRBV5-5
cdr3_nt: TGTGCCAGCAGTTCTTGGACAGAGGACACTGAAGCTTTCTTT
cdr3_aa: CASSSWTEDTEAFF

j_call: TRBJ2-1
d_call: TRBD2
clone_size: NA
v_call: TRBV7-3
cdr3_nt: TGTGCCAGCAGCCAATGGGCTAGCGGGGACAATGAGCAGTTCTTC
cdr3_aa: CASSQWASGDNEQFF

j_call: TRBJ2-7
d_call: NA
clone_size: NA
v_call: TRBV28
cdr3_nt: TGTGCCAGCAGTCCCCGGGGTAGCGGATACGAGCAGTACTTC
cdr3_aa: CASSPRGSGYEQYF

j_call: TRBJ2-1
d_call: NA
clone_size: once
v_call: TRBV12-5
cdr3_nt: TGTGCTAGTGGTTTGGCAGGGGCCTACAATGAGCAGTTCTTC
cdr3_aa: CASGLAGAYNEQFF

j_call: TRBJ2-6
d_call: TRBD1
clone_size: NA
v_call: TRBV4-2
cdr3_nt: TGTGCCAGCAGCCCGGCGGACAGGGGAATGTCCTCTGGGGCCAACGTCCTGACTTTC
cdr3_aa: CASSPADRGMSSGANVLTF

j_call: TRBJ1-1
d_call: NA
clone_size: NA
v_call: TRBV7-2
cdr3_nt: TGTGCCAGCAGCTTCCTACAGGACCCTTTGAACACTGAAGCTTTCTTT
cdr3_aa: CASSFLQDPLNTEAFF

j_call: TRBJ2-3
d_call: NA
clone_size: once
v_call: TRBV20-1
cdr3_nt: TGCAGTGCCCCAGCGGGTACGCAGTATTTT
cdr3_aa: CSAPAGTQYF

j_call: TRBJ2-3
d_call: TRBD2
clone_size: NA
v_call: TRBV15
cdr3_nt: TGTGCCACCAGCAGACGGATGACGGGAGGGCTTGGAGATACGCAGTATTTT
cdr3_aa: CATSRRMTGGLGDTQYF

j_call: TRBJ1-2
d_call: NA
clone_size: once
v_call: TRBV7-9
cdr3_nt: TGTGCCAGCAGCTTAGATCCGGAGGCAGTTTATGGCTACACCTTC
cdr3_aa: CASSLDPEAVYGYTF

j_call: TRBJ2-1
d_call: NA
clone_size: NA
v_call: TRBV25-1
cdr3_nt: TGTGCCAGCAGTGTGTTAGCGGACTACAATGAGCAGTTCTTC
cdr3_aa: CASSVLADYNEQFF

j_call: TRBJ2-1
d_call: NA
clone_size: NA
v_call: TRBV6-6
cdr3_nt: TGTGCCAGCAGCCATACTAGAGATGAGCAGTTCTTC
cdr3_aa: CASSHTRDEQFF

j_call: TRBJ1-5
d_call: TRBD1
clone_size: NA
v_call: TRBV7-9
cdr3_nt: TGTGCCAGCAGCCCAGAGGACAGGGGAGGGCAGCCCCAGCATTTT
cdr3_aa: CASSPEDRGGQPQHF

j_call: TRBJ2-3
d_call: NA
clone_size: NA
v_call: TRBV6-5
cdr3_nt: TGTGCCAGCAGTTACTTAGGGCGGGCCACAGATACGCAGTATTTT
cdr3_aa: CASSYLGRATDTQYF

j_call: TRBJ1-4
d_call: NA
clone_size: NA
v_call: TRBV28
cdr3_nt: TGTGCCAGCAGTCCCGCAACTAATGAAAAACTGTTTTTT
cdr3_aa: CASSPATNEKLFF

j_call: TRBJ2-5
d_call: NA
clone_size: NA
v_call: TRBV5-1
cdr3_nt: TGCGCCAGCAGCGCGCTAGTCCAAGAGACCCAGTACTTC
cdr3_aa: CASSALVQETQYF

j_call: TRBJ2-2
d_call: NA
clone_size: NA
v_call: TRBV5-6
cdr3_nt: TGTGCCAGCAGCTTATGGATCCCGGGCGGGGAGCTGTTTTTT
cdr3_aa: CASSLWIPGGELFF

j_call: TRBJ1-1
d_call: NA
clone_size: NA
v_call: TRBV14
cdr3_nt: TGTGCCAGCAGCCTAAACTATGGGGGGACTGAAGCTTTCTTT
cdr3_aa: CASSLNYGGTEAFF

j_call: TRBJ1-2
d_call: NA
clone_size: NA
v_call: TRBV7-2
cdr3_nt: TGTGCCAGCAGCTTATCTTTAGTAGATGGCTACACCTTC
cdr3_aa: CASSLSLVDGYTF

j_call: TRBJ1-1
d_call: NA
clone_size: NA
v_call: TRBV5-6
cdr3_nt: TGTGCCAGCAGCTACTTACCGGGAAGGGTGAACACTGAAGCTTTCTTT
cdr3_aa: CASSYLPGRVNTEAFF

j_call: TRBJ2-7
d_call: TRBD2
clone_size: NA
v_call: TRBV2
cdr3_nt: TGTGCCAGCAGTGCCCCAACTAGCGGGACTTACGAGCAGTACTTC
cdr3_aa: CASSAPTSGTYEQYF

j_call: TRBJ2-5
d_call: TRBD2
clone_size: NA
v_call: TRBV9
cdr3_nt: TGTGCCAGCAGCGTAGTAGCGGGAGCAGAGACCCAGTACTTC
cdr3_aa: CASSVVAGAETQYF

j_call: TRBJ1-1
d_call: NA
clone_size: NA
v_call: TRBV6-5
cdr3_nt: TGTGCCAGCAGTTACTCGATCGGGGAGAACACTGAAGCTTTCTTT
cdr3_aa: CASSYSIGENTEAFF

j_call: TRBJ1-5
d_call: NA
clone_size: NA
v_call: TRBV6-5
cdr3_nt: TGTGCCAGCAGACCTGGGGGGTTGTCTCAGCCCCAGCATTTT
cdr3_aa: CASRPGGLSQPQHF

j_call: TRBJ1-1
d_call: TRBD1
clone_size: NA
v_call: TRBV28
cdr3_nt: TGTGCCAGCAGTTTCGGGACAGGTGGCATGAACACTGAAGCTTTCTTT
cdr3_aa: CASSFGTGGMNTEAFF

j_call: TRBJ1-5
d_call: NA
clone_size: few
v_call: TRBV11-2
cdr3_nt: TGTGCCAGCAGCTTAAGTGCAGGGTTCAATCAGCCCCAGCATTTT
cdr3_aa: CASSLSAGFNQPQHF

j_call: TRBJ2-1
d_call: TRBD2
clone_size: NA
v_call: TRBV9
cdr3_nt: TGTGCCAGCAGCGTCGGGGGGGGCCCCGCAACTTCCAATGAGCAGTTCTTC
cdr3_aa: CASSVGGGPATSNEQFF

j_call: TRBJ2-3
d_call: TRBD2
clone_size: NA
v_call: TRBV7-9
cdr3_nt: TGTGCCAGCAGCTTAGGACTAGCGGGGGGAACAGATACGCAGTATTTT
cdr3_aa: CASSLGLAGGTDTQYF

j_call: TRBJ1-1
d_call: NA
clone_size: NA
v_call: TRBV9
cdr3_nt: TGTGCCAGCAGCCTCCAACCACAGGGAGAAGCTTTCTTT
cdr3_aa: CASSLQPQGEAFF

j_call: TRBJ1-5
d_call: TRBD1
clone_size: NA
v_call: TRBV25-1
cdr3_nt: TGTGCCAGCAGTGCCGGGACAGGCGGGAATCAGCCCCAGCATTTT
cdr3_aa: CASSAGTGGNQPQHF

j_call: TRBJ1-2
d_call: NA
clone_size: NA
v_call: TRBV6-1
cdr3_nt: TGTGCCAGCAGTGAAGCGCCTACAGGAGCTAACTATGGCTACACCTTC
cdr3_aa: CASSEAPTGANYGYTF

j_call: TRBJ1-4
d_call: NA
clone_size: NA
v_call: TRBV5-8
cdr3_nt: TGTGCCAGCAGCTTGGGGGCGTGGGATGAAAAACTGTTTTTT
cdr3_aa: CASSLGAWDEKLFF

j_call: TRBJ2-2
d_call: TRBD1
clone_size: NA
v_call: TRBV7-2
cdr3_nt: TGTGCCGGGCGGGGCGACAGGGGAGCCGGGGAGCTGTTTTTT
cdr3_aa: CAGRGDRGAGELFF

j_call: TRBJ1-3
d_call: TRBD1
clone_size: NA
v_call: TRBV4-1
cdr3_nt: TGCGCCAGCAGGAGATTGGCAGGGGGCTTAAGTGGAAACACCATATATTTT
cdr3_aa: CASRRLAGGLSGNTIYF

j_call: TRBJ2-7
d_call: TRBD1
clone_size: NA
v_call: TRBV19
cdr3_nt: TGTGCCAGTAGTCAAAGGACAGGGGCGATCCACGAGCAGTACTTC
cdr3_aa: CASSQRTGAIHEQYF

j_call: TRBJ2-7
d_call: NA
clone_size: NA
v_call: TRBV10-2
cdr3_nt: TGCGCCAGCAGTGATACCGGGAGAGTTTACGAGCAGTACTTC
cdr3_aa: CASSDTGRVYEQYF

j_call: TRBJ2-3
d_call: TRBD2
clone_size: NA
v_call: TRBV5-4
cdr3_nt: TGTGCCAGCAGCTTCCCGGGACTAGCGGGATCTAGGAATACGCAGTATTTT
cdr3_aa: CASSFPGLAGSRNTQYF

j_call: TRBJ2-7
d_call: NA
clone_size: NA
v_call: TRBV6-5
cdr3_nt: TGTGCCAGCAGCCGCATAAGCGGTACCTACGAGCAGTACTTC
cdr3_aa: CASSRISGTYEQYF

j_call: TRBJ1-1
d_call: NA
clone_size: NA
v_call: TRBV7-2
cdr3_nt: TGTGCCAGCCGGGAGTGGGGGGGGATAGTCACTGAAGCTTTCTTT
cdr3_aa: CASREWGGIVTEAFF

j_call: TRBJ1-6
d_call: NA
clone_size: NA
v_call: TRBV7-9
cdr3_nt: TGTGCCAGCAGCCGCTCCCTTCTCCCGACAGCATCAAATTCACCCCTCCACTTT
cdr3_aa: CASSRSLLPTASNSPLHF

j_call: TRBJ1-2
d_call: NA
clone_size: NA
v_call: TRBV4-2
cdr3_nt: TGTGCCAGCAGCCAAGGGACGGGGAACTATGGCTACACCTTC
cdr3_aa: CASSQGTGNYGYTF

j_call: TRBJ2-1
d_call: TRBD1
clone_size: NA
v_call: TRBV6-5
cdr3_nt: TGTGCCAGCAGTGGATGGACAGGTCGAAGTAGTGAGCAGTTCTTC
cdr3_aa: CASSGWTGRSSEQFF

j_call: TRBJ1-3
d_call: NA
clone_size: once
v_call: TRBV4-1
cdr3_nt: TGCGCCAGCAGCCAAGAGAGTGGAAACACCATATATTTT
cdr3_aa: CASSQESGNTIYF

j_call: TRBJ1-1
d_call: NA
clone_size: NA
v_call: TRBV19
cdr3_nt: TGTGCCAGTAGTATTCAGGGTCTCACTGAAGCTTTCTTT
cdr3_aa: CASSIQGLTEAFF

j_call: TRBJ1-4
d_call: TRBD1
clone_size: NA
v_call: TRBV2
cdr3_nt: TGTGCCAGCTGGACAGGGGGCGGTGAAAAACTGTTTTTT
cdr3_aa: CASWTGGGEKLFF

j_call: TRBJ1-5
d_call: TRBD1
clone_size: few
v_call: TRBV15
cdr3_nt: TGTGCCACCAGCCTTTCCACTGGGACAGGCTTTCAGCCCCAGCATTTT
cdr3_aa: CATSLSTGTGFQPQHF

j_call: TRBJ1-2
d_call: NA
clone_size: NA
v_call: TRBV13
cdr3_nt: TGTGCCAGCAGCATCCCGCGGGCGGGACTACACTATGGCTACACCTTC
cdr3_aa: CASSIPRAGLHYGYTF